This T cell receptor (beta chain) was sequenced during a study of T cells expressing NK-cell markers. Each CDR3 protein gets one entry in TCRdb, which reprocessed the 5' RACE reads and gives no DNA. Recorded for this sample: roughly 180,000 distinct CDR3 sequences. Germline CDR1 reads KGHDR; CDR2 reads SFDVKD. This CDR3 contains 18 residues. Sample: blood T cells: a sorted CD56 or NKG2C T cell subset, CD4+ or CD8+ T cells, or bulk PBMC T cells (not recorded which). This receptor was identified in a woman between 18 and 69 years old in good health. The V gene is TRBV24-1, the J gene TRBJ2-1. The CDR3 protein is CATSDLSVANPSYNEQFF.